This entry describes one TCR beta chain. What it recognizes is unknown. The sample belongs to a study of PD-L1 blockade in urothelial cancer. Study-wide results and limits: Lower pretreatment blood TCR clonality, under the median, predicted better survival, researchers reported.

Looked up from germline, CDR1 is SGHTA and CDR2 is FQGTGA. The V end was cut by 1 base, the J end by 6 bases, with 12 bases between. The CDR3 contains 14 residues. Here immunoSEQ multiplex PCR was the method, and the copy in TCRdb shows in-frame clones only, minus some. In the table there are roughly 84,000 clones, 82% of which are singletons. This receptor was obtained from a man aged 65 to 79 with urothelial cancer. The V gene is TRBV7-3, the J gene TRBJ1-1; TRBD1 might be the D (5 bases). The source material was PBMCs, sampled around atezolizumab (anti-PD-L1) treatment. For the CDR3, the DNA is TGTGCCAGCAGCTTAAGCCGGCGGGGGTCTGAAGCTTTCTTT. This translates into CASSLSRRGSEAFF.